Detailed here is one T cell receptor beta chain. What it binds is not known. The CDR3 covers 17 residues. Trimming shortened V by 4 bases and J by 4 bases, and 20 bases separated the two germline ends. Germline assignment: CDR1 SEHNR and CDR2 FQNEAQ (reference sequence). Sequencing of TCR beta was carried out in blood CD8+ and CD4+ T cells. In Susac syndrome patients, recently defined diagnostic criteria for definite or probable disease were met. Both CD4+ and CD8+ T cells were negatively isolated, and TEMRA cells underwent FACS enrichment. The sample is drawn from a study of CD8 T cells in Susac syndrome. Study-wide points: In Susac syndrome, CD4+ T cell repertoires lacked any clonal expansion.

Random hexamers served to reverse transcribe about 0.5 to 1 ug RNA. TCRdb reanalysed the immunoSEQ multiplex PCR reads using MiXCR and keeps one entry per CDR3 protein. The data show about 180,000 distinct CDR3 sequences, with just under 95% seen just once and 0.085% to 0.1% held by the top ten. The source is a human donor with Susac syndrome. Material: CD4+ T cells from PBMCs. The rearrangement links TRBV7-9 to TRBJ1-3, with D possibly being TRBD1 (5 bases). CDR3 region: CASSSPKQVRRGNTIYF. In DNA, the CDR3 is TGTGCCAGCAGCTCCCCGAAACAGGTCCGACGAGGAAACACCATATATTTT.